These 19 T cell receptor beta chains originate from one sample sequenced in a study of blood T cell repertoires in COVID-19. Assay: immunoSEQ multiplex PCR; the TCRdb copy retains only in-frame clones and omits some. The table shows 150,000 to 250,000 clones, with more than 65% occurring only once. Sequenced input: PBMCs or T cells enriched from blood (not recorded which). The receptors shown here come from a man in his forties who had recovered from COVID-19.

The V and J genes are TRBV6-8 and TRBJ1-1; 10 nucleotides match TRBD1. The CDR3 consists of 16 residues. In germline, CDR1 is MNHGY, CDR2 SAAAGT. V shed 6 bases, J shed 2 bases, and the junction held 9 bases outside the gene matches. The CDR3 spells CASRLDRGLINTEAFF. In DNA form, the CDR3 reads TGTGCCAGCAGGTTAGACAGGGGGCTAATTAACACTGAAGCTTTCTTT.

The rearrangement uses TRBV6-6 and TRBJ2-5; 8 positions match TRBD2. Unmatched junction bases numbered 15, after V lost 7 bases and J lost 5 bases. Germline values: CDR1 MNHNY, CDR2 SVGAGI (reference sequence). The CDR3 has 16 residues. CDR3 in amino acids: CASTFRAGGFGETQYF. CDR3 in DNA: TGTGCCAGCACCTTCCGGGCGGGGGGCTTTGGGGAGACCCAGTACTTC.

Regarding this clone: This sample also contains other DNA sequences that code for the same CDR3. The V call is TRBV5-1, the J call TRBJ2-7; 9 bases are a match to TRBD1. Per the germline V gene, CDR1 is SGHRS and CDR2 is YFSETQ. The length of the CDR3 is 14 residues. J lost 4 bases, V lost 4 bases, and 6 bases had no gene match. The CDR3 sequence: CASSQGQGGYEQYF. Here the CDR3 DNA reads TGCGCCAGCAGCCAGGGACAGGGAGGATACGAGCAGTACTTC.

The chain recombines TRBV2 with TRBJ2-1; 9 nucleotides match TRBD2. With V trimmed by 3 bases and J by 7 bases, 4 bases remained unmatched. Germline V lookup: CDR1 SNHLY, CDR2 FYNNEI. The CDR3 extends over 14 amino acids. This CDR3 is CASSDSGGGNEQFF. In DNA form, the CDR3 reads TGTGCCAGCAGTGATAGCGGGGGTGGGAATGAGCAGTTCTTC.

This chain uses TRBV3-1 (or the pseudogene TRBV3-2) with TRBJ1-1, with D hard to call. V was pared by 0 bases and J by 7 bases, with 9 bases between. Germline CDR1 is LGHDT and CDR2 is YNNKEL (reference sequence). The CDR3 runs 13 residues. CDR3 in DNA: TGTGCCAGCAGCCAAGAGTCCGCGAGTGAAGCTTTCTTT. Residues: CASSQESASEAFF.

This clone occurred once. This chain links TRBV5-1 with TRBJ2-6; 7 nucleotides agree with TRBD1. V trimming: 5 bases; J trimming: 0 bases; junction bases outside the gene matches: 11. The CDR3 length is 18 residues. Germline V CDR1 and CDR2: SGHRS, YFSETQ. Here the CDR3 reads CASRRDSRTSSGANVLTF. The CDR3 DNA is TGCGCCAGCAGACGGGACAGCCGAACAAGCTCTGGGGCCAACGTCCTGACTTTC.

This chain uses TRBV7-2 with TRBJ1-6; no firm D call. This CDR3 spans 13 amino acids. Trimming removed 3 bases from V and 8 bases from J, with 8 bases in between. CDR1 and CDR2 from the germline V gene are SGHTA and FQGNSA. CDR3 nucleotide sequence: TGTGCCAGCAGCTTTTTTGAGGATTCACCCCTCCACTTT. Translation gives CASSFFEDSPLHF.

V and J are TRBV6-5 and TRBJ1-2, with 9 bases that match TRBD1. The CDR3 spans 15 residues. After removal of 0 bases from V and 6 bases from J, the junction contained 5 bases not matched to a gene. Germline V gene sequence: CDR1 MNHEY, CDR2 SVGAGI. CDR3 in DNA: TGTGCCAGCAGTTACTCCGGGACAGGGAGTGATGGCTACACCTTC. Protein product: CASSYSGTGSDGYTF.

In DNA, the CDR3 is TGTGCCAGCAGCTTAGGTGGGGAGTCTAAGCAGTTCTTC. Residues: CASSLGGESKQFF. The chain joins TRBV7-8 to TRBJ2-1; D is possibly TRBD2 (5 bases). The CDR3 extends over 13 amino acids. Germline loops: CDR1 SGHVS, CDR2 FQNEAQ. The V and J ends lost 1 base and 11 bases respectively, with 12 bases between them.

The chain is built from TRBV6-2 or TRBV6-3 and TRBJ2-3, with TRBD1 identical over 8 bases. The CDR3 loop spans 16 amino acids. Trimming cost V 4 bases and J 4 bases; bases outside gene matches: 10. Germline assignment: CDR1 MNHEY and CDR2 SVGEGT. The CDR3 region has the DNA TGTGCCAGCAGTTTCCCCAGGGGGCGATCCCCAGATACGCAGTATTTT. Translation: CASSFPRGRSPDTQYF.

The genes are TRBV9 and TRBJ2-3; 13 nucleotides line up with TRBD2. The CDR3 consists of 16 residues. V gave up 6 bases and J gave up 4 bases; unmatched junction bases: 8. In germline, CDR1 is SGDLS, CDR2 YYNGEE. The CDR3 loop is CASTRFGTSGADTQYF. CDR3 in DNA: TGTGCCAGCACCCGGTTTGGGACTAGCGGGGCAGATACGCAGTATTTT.

The V and J genes are TRBV16 and TRBJ1-2; TRBD1 agrees at 8 bases. The CDR3 is 14 residues long. Germline V lookup: CDR1 KGHSY, CDR2 FQNENV. With 4 bases clipped from V and 4 bases from J, the junction kept 5 bases outside the gene matches. The CDR3 loop reads CASSPGTGPYGYTF. The CDR3, as DNA: TGTGCCAGCAGCCCGGGGACAGGCCCCTATGGCTACACCTTC.

This clone was observed a handful of times. As DNA, the CDR3 is TGTGCCAGCGTAGAGGGAAACACAGATACGCAGTATTTT. This gives the protein CASVEGNTDTQYF. The J gene is TRBJ2-3, the V gene TRBV2, with D perhaps matching TRBD2 (5 bases). Germline V lookup: CDR1 SNHLY, CDR2 FYNNEI. The length of the CDR3 is 13 residues. V was cut by 8 bases and J by 2 bases, with 11 bases left in between. The full variable domain, in which reference TRBV2 and TRBJ2-3 provide the parts outside the CDR3, is EPEVTQTPSHQVTQMGQEVILRCVPISNHLYFYWYRQILGQKVEFLVSFYNNEISEKSEIFDDQFSVERPDGSNFTLKIRSTKLEDSAMYFCASVEGNTDTQYFGPGTRLTVL.

The chain carries TRBV11-3 and TRBJ1-2; the match to TRBD1 covers 7 bases. This CDR3 is built from 16 residues. V was clipped by 4 bases and J by 4 bases; unmatched bases: 12. The germline V gene encodes CDR1 SGHNT and CDR2 YENEEA. CDR3 in amino acids: CASSSLKRDRLYGYTF. For the CDR3, the DNA is TGTGCCAGCAGCTCCCTTAAACGGGACAGACTCTATGGCTACACCTTC.

The chain joins TRBV27 to TRBJ1-1; the D gene is possibly TRBD1 (5 bases). The CDR3 has 17 amino acids. The germline CDR1 and CDR2 sequences are MNHEY and SMNVEV (reference sequence). V lost 4 bases, J lost 1 base, and 19 bases lay in between. Written as DNA, the CDR3 is TGTGCCAGCAGTTCCCGACAGTCCCCCCGTCGGAACACTGAAGCTTTCTTT. Translating gives CASSSRQSPRRNTEAFF.

In the case of this clone: This CDR3 is also generated by other DNA sequences in the sample. This chain uses TRBV28 with TRBJ1-1, with D possibly TRBD1 on 5 matching bases. Germline V CDR1 and CDR2: MDHEN, SYDVKM. The germline V and J ends were trimmed by 2 bases and 4 bases, with 11 bases remaining between them. The CDR3 has 14 residues. Here the CDR3 reads CASSLTVGGTEAFF. In DNA, the CDR3 is TGTGCCAGCAGTTTAACGGTGGGGGGCACTGAAGCTTTCTTT.

This chain joins TRBV7-2 and TRBJ2-2; D ambiguous. Trimming cost V 2 bases and J 0 bases, with 7 bases left between them. The CDR3 has 15 residues. The germline V gene encodes CDR1 SGHTA and CDR2 FQGNSA. Here the CDR3 reads CASSLQPTNTGELFF. CDR3 DNA: TGTGCCAGCAGCTTACAACCTACGAACACCGGGGAGCTGTTTTTT.

The V gene is TRBV3-1 (or the pseudogene TRBV3-2), the J gene TRBJ1-6; 7 positions match TRBD1. The V and J ends lost 4 bases and 9 bases, in that order; junction bases with no gene match: 12. The germline V gene has CDR1 LGHDT and CDR2 YNNKEL (reference sequence). The CDR3 length is 16 residues. CDR3 nucleotides: TGTGCCAGCAGCCCATCGACAGGGAATTTGGGTTCACCCCTCCACTTT. As protein: CASSPSTGNLGSPLHF.

The chain combines TRBV4-1 with TRBJ2-3, with TRBD2 identical over 11 bases. V shed 4 bases, J shed 5 bases, and the junction held 2 bases outside the gene matches. The germline V gene encodes CDR1 MGHRA and CDR2 YSYEKL. The CDR3 runs 14 residues. In nucleotides, the CDR3 is TGCGCCAGCAGCCGAGGACTAGCGGGAGATACGCAGTATTTT. Its translation is CASSRGLAGDTQYF.